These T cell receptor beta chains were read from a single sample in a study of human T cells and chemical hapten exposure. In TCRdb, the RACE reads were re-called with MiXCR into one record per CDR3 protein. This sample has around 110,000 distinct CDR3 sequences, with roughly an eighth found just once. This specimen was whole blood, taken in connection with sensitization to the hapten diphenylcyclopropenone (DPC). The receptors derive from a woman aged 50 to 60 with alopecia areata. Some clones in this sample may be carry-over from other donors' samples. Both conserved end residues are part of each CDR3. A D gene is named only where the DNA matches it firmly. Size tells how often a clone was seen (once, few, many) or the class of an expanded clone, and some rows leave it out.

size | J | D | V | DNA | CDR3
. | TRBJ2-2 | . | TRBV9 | TGTGCCAGCAGCGTAGCGGCCAACACCGGGGAGCTGTTTTTT | CASSVAANTGELFF
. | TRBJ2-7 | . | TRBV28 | TGTGCCAGCAGTTCTCTCGACAGGTTAATGAGTCGCGAGCAGTACTTC | CASSSLDRLMSREQYF
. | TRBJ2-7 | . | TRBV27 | TGTGCCAGCAGTTTCGCCCCCTCTGCTGCTGGCTCCTACGAGCAGTACTTC | CASSFAPSAAGSYEQYF
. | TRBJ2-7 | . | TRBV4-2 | TGTGCCAGCAGCCAAGATCCTACAGCTACCTACGAGCAGTACTTC | CASSQDPTATYEQYF
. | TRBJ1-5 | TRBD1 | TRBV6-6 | TGTGCCAGCACGCGGGACAGGGCCGCACCCCAGCATTTT | CASTRDRAAPQHF
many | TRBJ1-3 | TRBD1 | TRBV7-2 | TGTGCCAGCAGCTTAGTTCAGGGGGTCTCTGGAAACACCATATATTTT | CASSLVQGVSGNTIYF
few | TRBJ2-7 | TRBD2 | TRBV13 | TGTGCCAGCAGGCTCGGGGGGACTGGGCAGTACTTC | CASRLGGTGQYF
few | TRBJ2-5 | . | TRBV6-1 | TGTGCCAGCAGTGAAGCTTATGTCGGAGCGGTACAAGAGACCCAGTACTTC | CASSEAYVGAVQETQYF
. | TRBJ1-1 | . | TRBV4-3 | TGCGCCAGCAGCCAAGATTGGAACACTGAAGCTTTCTTT | CASSQDWNTEAFF
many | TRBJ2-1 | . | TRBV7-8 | TGTGCCAGCAGCTTAGGTCCCTCCCCTAGGGGCCATGAGCAGTTCTTC | CASSLGPSPRGHEQFF
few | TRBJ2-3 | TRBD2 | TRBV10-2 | TGCGCCACCGGAAGCCGGGAGGGCACAGATACGCAGTATTTT | CATGSREGTDTQYF